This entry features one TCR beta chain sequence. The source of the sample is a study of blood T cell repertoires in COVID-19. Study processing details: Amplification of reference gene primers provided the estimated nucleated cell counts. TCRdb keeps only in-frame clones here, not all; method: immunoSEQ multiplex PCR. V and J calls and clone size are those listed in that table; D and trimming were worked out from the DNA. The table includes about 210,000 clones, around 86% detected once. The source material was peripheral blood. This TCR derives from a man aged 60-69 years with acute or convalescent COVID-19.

Here the CDR3 reads CASSSGQGTRYGYTF. The CDR3 nucleotides are TGTGCCAGCAGCTCCGGACAGGGTACGAGATATGGCTACACCTTC. V usage is TRBV7-3 and J usage is TRBJ1-2; 8 bases line up with TRBD1. From germline, CDR1 is SGHTA and CDR2 FQGTGA. Losses at the gene ends were 4 bases for V and 5 bases for J; bases not matched to a gene: 9. This CDR3 is 15 amino acids long.